This passage covers 31 T cell receptor beta chains from one sample sequenced in a study of cytomegalovirus exposure and HLA in healthy donors. A multiplex PCR was run with 60 Vbeta primers and 13 Jbeta primers. TCRdb's table, derived via immunoSEQ multiplex PCR, lists solely in-frame clones and lacks some. The data contain some 38,000 clones, 60% to 75% of them singletons. Sequenced material: PBMCs. The receptors stem from a man aged 40-49 years in good health and CMV-seronegative.

V and J are TRBV11-2 and TRBJ2-3; 8 bases agree with TRBD1. The CDR3 spans 13 residues. Germline values: CDR1 SGHAT, CDR2 FQNNGV. The V and J ends lost 5 bases and 6 bases, in that order; junction bases with no gene match: 4. CDR3 in DNA: TGTGCCAGCAGCGCCCACAGGGGGGATACGCAGTATTTT. Amino acids: CASSAHRGDTQYF.

The chain uses TRBV28 and TRBJ1-6; a weak D match, TRBD1 (6 bases). The CDR3 has 14 amino acids. Germline V gives CDR1 MDHEN, CDR2 SYDVKM. V was shortened by 3 bases and J by 6 bases, with 9 bases between the two germline ends. The CDR3 DNA sequence: TGTGCCAGCAGTTTCGGACAGCCTAATTCACCCCTCCACTTT. It codes for CASSFGQPNSPLHF.

This clone was seen more than once but under ten times. The rearrangement links TRBV21-1 to TRBJ2-7; TRBD1, the table's D call, lacks a check against the DNA. TRBV21-1 is a pseudogene locus. There are 14 residues in the CDR3. CDR3 bases: TGTGCCAGCAGATTGAGGACAAGCCTCTACGAGCAGTACTTC. It yields the protein CASRLRTSLYEQYF.

This clone has just one count. The chain uses TRBV29-1 and TRBJ1-2, with D possibly TRBD1 on 6 matching bases. Germline-derived CDR1 and CDR2 are SQVTM and ANQGSEA. V gave up 6 bases and J gave up 3 bases, with 17 bases separating them. This CDR3 region has 14 residues. CDR3 sequence reads: CSVTGPILDYGYTF. The CDR3 bases are TGCAGCGTCACAGGGCCGATCCTTGACTATGGCTACACCTTC.

The chain recombines TRBV6-1 with TRBJ2-3; D possibly corresponds to TRBD1 (5 bases). CDR1 is MNHNS and CDR2 is SASEGT in the germline V gene. The V gene lost 0 bases and the J gene lost 9 bases, with 13 bases spanning the gap. The CDR3 has 14 residues. CDR3 sequence reads: CASSEATQGGTQYF. CDR3 DNA sequence: TGTGCCAGCAGTGAAGCGACCCAGGGTGGAACGCAGTATTTT.

V is TRBV30 and J is TRBJ2-2, with D possibly matching TRBD2 (7 bases). In germline, CDR1 is GTSNPN, CDR2 SVGIG (reference sequence). Trimming left V 3 bases short and J 5 bases short, with 16 bases between. The CDR3 loop spans 15 amino acids. In DNA form, the CDR3 reads TGTGCCTGGAGCCTAGGGGGGGGCAGGACCGGGGAGCTGTTTTTT. It codes for CAWSLGGGRTGELFF.

The genes are TRBV27 and TRBJ1-2; no clear D. V lost 8 bases and J lost 5, with 18 bases in between. In germline, CDR1 is MNHEY, CDR2 SMNVEV (reference sequence). The CDR3 sequence is 14 residues long. This CDR3 is CASAPYENKYGYTF. In DNA, the CDR3 is TGTGCCAGCGCTCCTTACGAAAACAAGTATGGCTACACCTTC.

The chain has TRBV14 and TRBJ2-3, with D possibly being TRBD2 (7 bases). The V gene's germline CDR1 is SGHDN and CDR2 FVKESK. The V end lost 0 bases, the J end lost 3 bases, and 16 bases lay between the germline ends. The CDR3 contains 17 residues. CDR3 bases: TGTGCCAGCAGCCAAGATCGGGGGGCGCGATTAACAGATACGCAGTATTTT. Amino acids: CASSQDRGARLTDTQYF.

J is TRBJ2-1 and V is TRBV7-3, with D possibly being TRBD2 (5 bases). CDR3 length: 14 residues. Germline CDR1 reads SGHTA; CDR2 reads FQGTGA. With 5 bases removed from V and 8 bases from J, the gap between germline ends came to 16 bases. In DNA, the CDR3 is TGTGCCAGCAGCCACGGACGGGAAGTGGATGAGCAGTTCTTC. It yields the protein CASSHGREVDEQFF. Using reference TRBV7-3 and TRBJ2-1 for the parts outside the CDR3, the full variable domain is GAGVSQTPSNKVTEKGKYVELRCDPISGHTALYWYRQSLGQGPEFLIYFQGTGAADDSGLPNDRFFAVRPEGSVSTLKIQRTERGDSAVYLCASSHGREVDEQFFGPGTRLTVL.

J is TRBJ2-5 and V is TRBV7-6; D ambiguous. V was cut by 4 bases and J by 5 bases, with 5 bases left in between. Germline lookup yields CDR1 SGHVS and CDR2 FNYEAQ. This CDR3 has 11 amino acids. The CDR3 loop is CASSSGETQYF. DNA for the CDR3: TGTGCCAGCAGCTCGGGTGAGACCCAGTACTTC.

The chain carries TRBV19 and TRBJ1-1; D may be TRBD1 (5 bases). There are 13 residues in the CDR3. Germline V lookup: CDR1 LNHDA, CDR2 SQIVND (reference sequence). Trimming cost V 4 bases and J 2 bases, with 8 bases left between them. The CDR3 is CASSRGSNTEAFF. CDR3 sequence (DNA): TGTGCCAGTAGTAGGGGCAGTAACACTGAAGCTTTCTTT.

DNA for the CDR3: TGTGCCAGTAGTACGACGACAGGGGAGCGGACCCAGTACTTC. Its translation: CASSTTTGERTQYF. The chain carries TRBV19 and TRBJ2-5, with TRBD1 matching over 8 bases. The junction had 8 bases not matched to a gene; V was cut back by 4 bases and J by 7 bases. Per germline, CDR1 LNHDA and CDR2 SQIVND (reference sequence). CDR3 length: 14 amino acids. Full variable domain (remainder filled in from reference TRBV19 and TRBJ2-5): DGGITQSPKYLFRKEGQNVTLSCEQNLNHDAMYWYRQDPGQGLRLIYYSQIVNDFQKGDIAEGYSVSREKKESFPLTVTSAQKNPTAFYLCASSTTTGERTQYFGPGTRLLVL.

The V gene is TRBV5-8, the J gene TRBJ2-7; possibly TRBD1 for D (5 bases). Trimming shortened V by 4 bases and J by 2 bases, and 13 bases separated the two germline ends. CDR3 length equals 14 residues. Germline assignment: CDR1 SGHTS and CDR2 YDEGEE. The CDR3 spells CASSPADSTYEQYF. CDR3 coding DNA: TGTGCCAGCAGCCCCGCCGACAGCACCTACGAGCAGTACTTC.

This clone was seen a few times. This chain connects TRBV6-5 to TRBJ2-7; D gene uncertain. The CDR3 length is 14 residues. The V and J ends lost 4 bases and 3 bases respectively, with 13 bases between them. The germline CDR1 and CDR2 sequences are MNHEY and SVGAGI. The CDR3 sequence: CASSSEPDSYEQYF. In nucleotides, the CDR3 is TGTGCCAGCAGTTCCGAACCCGATAGCTACGAGCAGTACTTC.

The chain links TRBV30 to TRBJ2-7; 8 bases line up with TRBD1. There are 14 residues in the CDR3. Unmatched junction bases numbered 5, after V lost 2 bases and J lost 2 bases. The V gene's germline CDR1 is GTSNPN and CDR2 SVGIG (reference sequence). The CDR3 DNA reads TGTGCCTGGAGTCCGGACAGGGAACCCTACGAGCAGTACTTC. Translation: CAWSPDREPYEQYF.

This chain uses TRBV5-1 with TRBJ1-1, with 11 bases lining up with TRBD1. V trimming: 4 bases; J trimming: 1 base; junction bases outside the gene matches: 3. CDR1 is SGHRS and CDR2 is YFSETQ in the germline V gene. The CDR3 loop spans 15 amino acids. Written as DNA, the CDR3 is TGCGCCAGCAGCACTGGACAGGGGGCGAACACTGAAGCTTTCTTT. Translating gives CASSTGQGANTEAFF. Full variable domain (remainder filled in from reference TRBV5-1 and TRBJ1-1): KAGVTQTPRYLIKTRGQQVTLSCSPISGHRSVSWYQQTPGQGLQFLFEYFSETQRNKGNFPGRFSGRQFSNSRSEMNVSTLELGDSALYLCASSTGQGANTEAFFGQGTRLTVV.

The chain is built from TRBV6-5 and TRBJ1-2; D is ambiguous. CDR1 is MNHEY and CDR2 is SVGAGI in the germline V gene. The germline V and J ends were trimmed by 2 bases and 6 bases, with 19 bases remaining between them. The length of the CDR3 is 16 residues. CDR3 amino acids: CASSYDPGSRGHGYTF. The CDR3 DNA reads as TGTGCCAGCAGTTACGATCCGGGGTCACGAGGTCATGGCTACACCTTC.

This chain connects TRBV4-2 to TRBJ1-2; 8 bases agree with TRBD1. The CDR3 spans 16 residues. The germline CDR1 and CDR2 sequences are LGHNA and YNFKEQ. Losses at the gene ends were 4 bases for V and 7 bases for J; bases not matched to a gene: 14. This chain's CDR3 is CASSPGQGRSRSGYTF. In DNA, the CDR3 is TGTGCCAGCAGCCCCGGACAGGGACGGAGCCGGTCTGGCTACACCTTC.

In DNA, the CDR3 is TGTGCCAGCAAGCCACAGGGGGCTCTCGGGGAGCTGTTTTTT. Translation: CASKPQGALGELFF. The J gene is TRBJ2-2, the V gene TRBV6-5, with 9 nucleotides matching TRBD1. CDR1 and CDR2 (germline): MNHEY, SVGAGI. V was clipped by 7 bases and J by 7 bases; unmatched bases: 7. This CDR3 comprises 14 residues.

The chain has TRBV5-4 and TRBJ2-6; no clear D gene. Trimming took off 0 bases at V and 0 bases at J, with 10 bases between the two ends. Per germline, CDR1 SGHNT and CDR2 YYREEE (reference sequence). The CDR3 loop spans 17 amino acids. The CDR3 DNA follows: TGTGCCAGCAGCTTGGACCTAAAAAGCTCTGGGGCCAACGTCCTGACTTTC. Its protein product is CASSLDLKSSGANVLTF.

This clone occurred a few times. CDR3 DNA sequence: TGTGCCAGCAGGTTGGACTCCGCTACGCAGTATTTT. Translated, it gives CASRLDSATQYF. The V call is TRBV7-3, the J call TRBJ2-3, with D possibly TRBD2 on 5 matching bases. V lost 6 bases to trimming and J lost 8 bases, with 12 bases between them. The CDR3 is made up of 12 amino acids. Germline V gives CDR1 SGHTA, CDR2 FQGTGA.

Only one count was recorded for this clone. The chain employs TRBV4-1 and TRBJ1-2, with 12 bases lining up with TRBD1. CDR3 length: 16 amino acids. V trimming: 4 bases; J trimming: 1 base; junction bases outside the gene matches: 4. Per the germline V gene, CDR1 is MGHRA and CDR2 is YSYEKL. CDR3 sequence (DNA): TGCGCCAGCAGCCTAGGGACAGGGGGCATTAACTATGGCTACACCTTC. Encoded protein: CASSLGTGGINYGYTF.

V and J are TRBV6-1 and TRBJ2-7; TRBD1 aligns across 7 bases. The V and J ends lost 5 bases and 3 bases, in that order; junction bases with no gene match: 7. Germline assignment: CDR1 MNHNS and CDR2 SASEGT. The CDR3 totals 14 residues. CDR3 sequence: CASSPGTVSYEQYF. The DNA for the CDR3 is TGTGCCAGCAGTCCCGGGACAGTCAGCTACGAGCAGTACTTC.

This clone was picked up a small number of times. This sequence joins TRBV5-5 and TRBJ2-7, with TRBD2 matching over 7 bases. V was pared by 0 bases and J by 3 bases, with 9 bases of the junction left unmatched. This CDR3 spans 16 amino acids. Germline CDR1 is SGHKS and CDR2 is YYEKEE (reference sequence). The CDR3 is CASSLALGGGSYEQYF. The CDR3, as DNA: TGTGCCAGCAGCTTGGCGTTGGGCGGGGGAAGCTACGAGCAGTACTTC.

V and J are TRBV7-9 and TRBJ2-3, with 7 bases identical to TRBD2. The germline gives CDR1 SEHNR, CDR2 FQNEAQ (reference sequence). The CDR3 totals 12 residues. DNA of the CDR3: TGTGCGAGCCGCGGGGGTGTTGATACGCAGTATTTT. It specifies CASRGGVDTQYF.

The sample holds a few counts of this clone. This chain links TRBV7-9 with TRBJ1-2; tentatively, D is TRBD1 (6 bases). The V gene lost 4 bases and the J gene lost 2 bases, with 8 bases spanning the gap. Germline values: CDR1 SEHNR, CDR2 FQNEAQ (reference sequence). The length of the CDR3 is 13 residues. The chain's CDR3 is CASSSGQNYGYTF. The CDR3 region has the DNA TGTGCCAGCAGCTCAGGACAGAACTATGGCTACACCTTC.

This chain uses TRBV30 with TRBJ1-6; no firm D call. Trimming left V 0 bases short and J 6 bases short, with 9 bases between. The length of the CDR3 is 14 residues. CDR1 GTSNPN and CDR2 SVGIG come from the germline V gene (reference sequence). CDR3 nucleotide sequence: TGTGCCTGGAGTGTACTGACAAGTAATTCACCCCTCCACTTT. Its protein product is CAWSVLTSNSPLHF.

In DNA form, the CDR3 reads TGTGCCAGCTCATCCATTCTGGGGGCTGATACTGAAGCTTTCTTT. Amino acid sequence: CASSSILGADTEAFF. The chain recombines TRBV18 with TRBJ1-1, with D maybe TRBD1 (6 bases). V lost 5 bases, J lost 5 bases, and 18 bases lay in between. This CDR3 comprises 15 residues. Per germline, CDR1 KGHSH and CDR2 LQKENI.

This clone has more than one count but fewer than ten. J is TRBJ1-1 and V is TRBV2, with D perhaps matching TRBD1 (6 bases). The germline V gene has CDR1 SNHLY and CDR2 FYNNEI. There are 14 residues in the CDR3. Deletions cut 4 bases from V and 5 bases from J, with 14 bases between. This CDR3 reads CASSGTGGATEAFF. The CDR3 DNA reads TGTGCCAGCAGTGGAACGGGGGGCGCGACTGAAGCTTTCTTT.

The rearrangement links TRBV6-5 to TRBJ2-1; tentative D call: TRBD2 (6 bases). V shed 4 bases and J shed 7 bases, with 14 bases lying between them. The CDR3 has 14 residues. Germline CDR1 is MNHEY and CDR2 is SVGAGI. The CDR3 DNA reads TGTGCCAGCAGTTCACGGGGGATTAGTAATGAGCAGTTCTTC. This encodes CASSSRGISNEQFF.

CDR3 sequence (DNA): TGCGCCAGCAGCCAAGGAACCGGGACCTACGAGCAGTACTTC. It is translated as CASSQGTGTYEQYF. This chain joins TRBV4-1 and TRBJ2-7; possibly TRBD2 for D (5 bases). This CDR3 region has 14 residues. Germline lookup yields CDR1 MGHRA and CDR2 YSYEKL. V lost 1 base and J lost 2, with 9 bases in between.